This T cell receptor beta chain was identified during a study of CD8+ T cells in alopecia areata (dated by TCRdb to the late 2010s). Background on the whole study: The treated patients took part in an open-label pilot trial in which moderate-to-severe alopecia areata was treated with oral tofacitinib at 5 to 10 mg twice daily. immunoSEQ multiplex PCR using 35 Vbeta forward primers and 13 Jbeta reverse primers was used to amplify TCRbeta CDR3 regions. Human TCRbeta sequencing covered scalp tissue and sorted CD4+ and CD8+ peripheral blood T cells from patchy and totalis/universalis alopecia areata patients and healthy controls. Scalp clonality was compared across normal scalp (n=4), patchy alopecia areata scalp (n=8), and alopecia totalis/universalis scalp (n=8). Tofacitinib was administered for 6 to 18 months, and 6 months of follow-up off drug were then conducted to assess delayed response and recurrence. RNA was obtained with the PAXgene miRNA kit for fixed scalp, the miRNeasy kit for PBMCs, and the RNeasy kit for mouse skin. The study used high-throughput TCRbeta sequencing to examine T cell clonal expansion in alopecia areata, in both the C3H/HeJ mouse model and human patients. Biopsies were taken from tofacitinib-treated patients at baseline and at 4 and 24 weeks of treatment, and a later scalp biopsy was taken in several of the tofacitinib-treated patients.

From alopecia areata patients, peripheral blood was collected along with lesional scalp punch biopsies. After PBMCs were isolated by density centrifugation and stained for CD3, CD4 and CD8, a FACSAria was used to sort CD4+ and CD8+ T cells. The investigation overall reported the following: Resident alphabeta T cells in normal human skin are also sequenced, complicating scalp TCR repertoire analysis, unlike mouse skin dominated by gammadelta T cells. Compared with mice, TCR sequences shared between patients were less clear, possibly partly because of HLA diversity across the patient population. Higher clonality and more expanded CD8+ clones were observed in lesional scalp than in normal scalp, particularly in alopecia totalis/universalis, a finding suggestive of antigenic drive.

The method was the immunoSEQ multiplex PCR assay. RNA was extracted from all samples and reverse transcribed into cDNA as template for TCR sequencing. SuperScript III was used for first-strand cDNA synthesis, primed with a 2:1 mix of oligo-dT and random hexamers. Amplification bias was assessed with a synthetic immune receptor repertoire, and residual bias was removed computationally. The study's processing was this. Raw reads were preprocessed to remove errors, and CDR3 was defined according to IMGT conventions as the region from the conserved cysteine to phenylalanine. Clonality was computed by normalizing Shannon entropy by log2 of the number of productive unique TCRs and subtracting the result from 1. Scalp TCRbeta sequences were cross-referenced with sorted blood CD4 and CD8 repertoires so that the CD4 or CD8 identity of scalp clones could be inferred. TCRdb's version of the immuneACCESS table is confined to in-frame rearrangements and falls short of the full clone set. An unresolved V gene accounts for under half of the shortfall where checked; the remainder is of unknown origin. Clonal size and the V and J genes are those of that table, whereas D and trimming came from the DNA. The sample table contains about 97,000 clones; only one count was recorded for about two fifths of them. Jointly, the top ten make up about 1.2% of the sample.

Regarding this clone: The target of this receptor is not known. Base qualities are not provided; no much larger clone lies one nucleotide away.

CDR1 and CDR2 are read off the germline V gene as ENHRY and SYGVKD. CDR3 length: 13 amino acids, cysteine to phenylalanine. CDR3 DNA only is kept here, 39 bases in frame from base 1. V drops 7 bases and J drops 0 bases, leaving 8 bases in between. The TCR sequence derives from a human donor with alopecia areata. This chain is built from TRBV10-3 and TRBJ2-3; TRBD1 is a possible D gene, resting on 6 matching bases. The sequenced sample consisted of CD4+ T cells sorted from blood. The DNA reads as follows: TGTGCCATCAATCAGGGGAGCACAGATACGCAGTATTTT. This sequence encodes CAINQGSTDTQYF.